This T cell receptor (beta chain) was found in a study of OX40 agonist ivuxolimab in advanced cancers. CDR1 SGHDT and CDR2 YYEEEE come from the germline V gene. V shed 3 bases and J shed 0 bases, with 10 bases lying between them. The CDR3 totals 15 residues. Details on this clone: Antigen: not known.

Points from the study as a whole: Clonal expansion by week 6 occurred in CD4+ and CD8+ blood T cells (at 0.1 to 3.0 mg/kg).

Sequencing was performed with immunoSEQ multiplex PCR; in TCRdb, only in-frame clones are kept and a portion is missing. The sample yields around 38,000 clones, 65% to 90% seen once. The chain is built from TRBV5-6 and TRBJ1-3; a weak D match, TRBD1 (5 bases). The source is an adult with an advanced solid tumor such as melanoma, head and neck, liver or kidney cancer. Sequences were derived from CD4+ or CD8+ T cells sorted from blood, sampled in a trial of the OX40 agonist ivuxolimab. CDR3: CASSWGPISGNTIYF. The DNA for the CDR3 is TGTGCCAGCAGCTGGGGACCGATCTCTGGAAACACCATATATTTT.